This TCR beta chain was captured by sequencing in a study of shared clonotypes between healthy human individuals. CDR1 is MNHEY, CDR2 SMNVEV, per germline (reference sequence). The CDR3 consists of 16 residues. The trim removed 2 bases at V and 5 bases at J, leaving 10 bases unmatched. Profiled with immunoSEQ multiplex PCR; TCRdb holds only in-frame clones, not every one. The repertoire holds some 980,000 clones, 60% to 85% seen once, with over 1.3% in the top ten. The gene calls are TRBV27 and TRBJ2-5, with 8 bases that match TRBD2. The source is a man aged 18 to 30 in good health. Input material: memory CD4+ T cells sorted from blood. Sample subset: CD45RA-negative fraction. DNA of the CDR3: TGTGCCAGCAGTTTAAGGGGCGGGGGGAACGGGGAGACCCAGTACTTC. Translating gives CASSLRGGGNGETQYF.